This TCR beta chain was captured in a study of blood T cell repertoires in COVID-19. The V gene lost 6 bases and the J gene lost 2 bases, with 14 bases spanning the gap. The CDR3 has 15 amino acids. From germline, CDR1 is MNHEY and CDR2 SVGEGT. Authors' analysis steps: Cell counts per sample came from amplifying reference gene primers. Profiling relied on immunoSEQ multiplex PCR, and the TCRdb table lists in-frame clones only, not all of them. That table is the source of V, J and clone size, and D and trimming were worked out from the DNA. The data show hundreds of thousands of clones, with roughly 85% seen just once and roughly 4.6% held by the top ten.

The specimen sequenced was peripheral blood. The J gene is TRBJ2-1, the V gene TRBV6-2 or TRBV6-3; TRBD2 might be the D (7 bases). This receptor was obtained from a man between 45 and 60 years old with active or convalescent COVID-19. The CDR3 DNA is TGTGCCAGCAGCCTAGAGGGGGGGGCCTACAATGAGCAGTTCTTC. This sequence encodes CASSLEGGAYNEQFF.